The 22 T cell receptor beta chains in this list originate from one sample, sequenced in a study of T cells in Graves' hyperthyroidism and ophthalmopathy (dated by TCRdb to between 2018 and 2020). Library creation used multiplex PCR. Reads for this sample came from an Illumina HiSeq 2000. The TCR beta CDR3 regions were amplified from RNA transcripts. A first-round RT-PCR of the TCR CDR3 used the HTBI primer set with the Qiagen OneStep RT-PCR kit. Starting from the raw public reads, TCRdb applied fastp trimming at Q25, assembled clones with MiXCR and retained in-frame beta chains. Rows are unified per CDR3 protein, each entry keeping the most common DNA and genes. The sample yields around 540,000 distinct CDR3 sequences; 46% were counted once. 8% to 8.5% of the sample belongs to the ten largest clones. The sample comprised peripheral blood or thyroid tissue (not recorded which). The receptors derive from a woman younger than 35 with Graves' hyperthyroidism. Donor details come from another sample of the same person, matched by shared clones.

This clonotype showed up just a few times. The chain recombines TRBV7-2 with TRBJ2-7, with 8 bases lining up with TRBD2. CDR1 is SGHTA and CDR2 is FQGNSA in the germline V gene. V lost 5 bases, J lost 6 bases, and 6 bases stayed unmatched. This CDR3 spans 13 amino acids. The CDR3: CASSPHSGGEQYF. In DNA form, the CDR3 reads TGTGCCAGCAGCCCGCACAGCGGGGGCGAGCAGTACTTC.

This clonotype showed up just a few times. V gene TRBV7-8 combines with J gene TRBJ1-1, with D possibly TRBD1 on 5 matching bases. The V end lost 5 bases, the J end lost 6 bases, and 19 bases lay between the germline ends. CDR3 length: 15 residues. Germline V gene sequence: CDR1 SGHVS, CDR2 FQNEAQ. CDR3 in amino acids: CASSVQIPAGAEAFF. CDR3 nucleotide sequence: TGTGCCAGCAGCGTACAGATCCCGGCGGGGGCTGAAGCTTTCTTT.

A few counts support this clonotype. This chain uses TRBV29-1 with TRBJ2-7; 8 positions match TRBD1. The ends lost 1 base at V and 1 base at J; junction bases unmatched: 6. CDR1 SQVTM and CDR2 ANQGSEA come from the germline V gene. This CDR3 is 15 amino acids long. The CDR3, as DNA: TGCAGCGTTGAAGCAGGGGACAGGCAATCCTACGAGCAGTACTTC. Its translation: CSVEAGDRQSYEQYF.

The chain links TRBV25-1 to TRBJ1-6, with 7 positions matching TRBD1. The CDR3 sequence is 15 residues long. After removal of 2 bases from V and 10 bases from J, the junction contained 8 bases not matched to a gene. The germline CDR1 and CDR2 sequences are MGHDK and SYGVNS. The CDR3 region is CASSEAGRGRSPLHF. In DNA, the CDR3 is TGTGCCAGCAGTGAAGCCGGAAGGGGGCGGTCACCCCTCCACTTT.

At least ten counts were recorded for this clonotype. Relative to the germline gene, one junction end is altered; a read error may explain this. The V gene is TRBV29-1, the J gene TRBJ1-2; no clear D gene. Germline values: CDR1 SQVTM, CDR2 ANQGSEA. The CDR3 totals 14 residues. The DNA for the CDR3 is TGCAGCGTCGAAGAGATAGGTCGGAACTATGGCTACACCTTC. Protein: CSVEEIGRNYGYTF.

At least ten counts were recorded for this clonotype. The rearrangement joins TRBV2 to TRBJ1-6; no definite D call. Looked up from germline, CDR1 is SNHLY and CDR2 is FYNNEI. This CDR3 spans 15 amino acids. Between the trimmed V and J ends, which lost 6 bases and 8 bases, there was a span of 17 bases. This CDR3 reads CASSQDHADDSPLHF. The CDR3 bases are TGTGCCAGCAGCCAAGATCATGCGGACGATTCACCCCTCCACTTT.

The chain employs TRBV29-1 and TRBJ2-3; D is unresolved. The CDR3 consists of 9 residues. Trimming cost V 0 bases and J 8 bases, with 0 bases left between them. The germline V gene encodes CDR1 SQVTM and CDR2 ANQGSEA. The CDR3 here is CSVEDTQYF. The CDR3 DNA follows: TGCAGCGTTGAAGATACGCAGTATTTT.

The chain carries TRBV7-9 and TRBJ2-5; TRBD2 agrees at 9 bases. Looked up from germline, CDR1 is SEHNR and CDR2 is FQNEAQ (reference sequence). Unmatched junction bases numbered 11, after V lost 1 base and J lost 8 bases. The CDR3 totals 16 residues. The CDR3 bases are TGTGCCAGCAGCTTAGGGGGGGGTAGCGGGAGAGGAACCCAGTACTTC. Amino acids: CASSLGGGSGRGTQYF.

This clonotype has ten or more counts. V gene TRBV10-3 combines with J gene TRBJ1-1; no reliable D call. Per germline, CDR1 ENHRY and CDR2 SYGVKD. The CDR3 loop spans 14 amino acids. V was pared by 3 bases and J by 1 base, with 9 bases between. The chain's CDR3 is CAISDFGRNTEAFF. CDR3 DNA sequence: TGTGCCATCAGTGACTTTGGGAGGAACACTGAAGCTTTCTTT.

Remarks on this clonotype: The junction shows a germline mismatch at one end, possibly a read error. The rearrangement uses TRBV7-7 and TRBJ2-5, with D perhaps being TRBD1 or TRBD2 (5 bases each). The CDR3 totals 14 residues. The germline CDR1 and CDR2 sequences are SSHAT and FNYEAQ (reference sequence). For the CDR3, the DNA is TGTGCTAGCAGCTTGGGGGAACTCCAAGAGACCCAGTACTTC. It is translated as CASSLGELQETQYF.

In its sample, this clonotype was seen many times. V usage is TRBV10-3 and J usage is TRBJ1-1; D uncertain. V was cut by 3 bases and J by 13 bases, with 24 bases left in between. CDR1 is ENHRY, CDR2 SYGVKD, per germline. CDR3 size: 15 residues. The CDR3 loop is CAISENAGLSRDGFF. The CDR3, as DNA: TGTGCCATCAGTGAAAATGCAGGTCTCTCTCGTGACGGTTTCTTT.

V usage is TRBV25-1 and J usage is TRBJ1-2; 7 bases fit TRBD1. The CDR3 runs 14 residues. The germline gives CDR1 MGHDK, CDR2 SYGVNS. The trim removed 11 bases at V and 0 bases at J, leaving 9 bases unmatched. The CDR3 nucleotides are TGTGCCTCCCTGGACAGGAATTCTAACTATGGCTACACCTTC. Its protein product is CASLDRNSNYGYTF.

This clonotype was recorded at least ten times. This chain uses TRBV25-1 with TRBJ1-1; D unclear. Looked up from germline, CDR1 is MGHDK and CDR2 is SYGVNS. Trimming removed 4 bases from V and 4 bases from J, with 10 bases in between. The CDR3 covers 13 residues. The CDR3 DNA reads TGTGCCAGCAGTGGAGAGAGGGTCACTGAAGCTTTCTTT. Its translation is CASSGERVTEAFF.

The J gene is TRBJ2-2, the V gene TRBV20-1, with 10 bases fitting TRBD2. With V trimmed by 8 bases and J by 4 bases, 4 bases remained unmatched. CDR1 DFQATT and CDR2 SNEGSKA come from the germline V gene (reference sequence). The CDR3 is 13 residues long. In DNA, the CDR3 is TGCAGTTTAGCGGGAGGCGTCACCGGGGAGCTGTTTTTT. It translates to CSLAGGVTGELFF.

Turning to this clonotype: Given the absence of the conserved phenylalanine or tryptophan at the CDR3 end, a read error is likely. This rearrangement joins TRBV7-2 to TRBJ1-1; a possible D gene is TRBD1 (5 bases). CDR3 length: 14 residues. Germline CDR1 SGHTA, CDR2 FQGNSA. Trimming took 1 base from V and 6 from J, leaving 12 bases between them. The CDR3 spells CASSLGGVKAEAFL. The CDR3 DNA is TGTGCCAGCAGCTTAGGGGGCGTGAAGGCTGAAGCTTTCCTT.

The chain carries TRBV20-1 and TRBJ1-1; D unclear. The CDR3 spans 12 residues. Germline V gene data show CDR1 as DFQATT and CDR2 as SNEGSKA (reference sequence). Trimming stripped 5 bases from V and 1 base from J, with 8 bases between. The CDR3 DNA reads as TGCAGTGCTTATCGGCGGAACACTGAAGCTTTCTTT. Its protein product is CSAYRRNTEAFF.

The chain combines TRBV20-1 with TRBJ1-5, with 8 bases aligning to TRBD1. V was pared by 1 base and J by 6 bases, with 2 bases of the junction left unmatched. This CDR3 region has 13 residues. The germline V gene encodes CDR1 DFQATT and CDR2 SNEGSKA (reference sequence). The CDR3 loop reads CSARARGLQPQHF. In nucleotides, the CDR3 is TGCAGTGCTAGAGCCAGGGGGCTTCAGCCCCAGCATTTT.

The chain couples TRBV27 to TRBJ1-5; TRBD1 might be the D (5 bases). The CDR3 length is 15 residues. Germline CDR1 and CDR2: MNHEY and SMNVEV (reference sequence). Trimming shortened V by 3 bases and J by 3 bases, and 12 bases separated the two germline ends. Here the CDR3 reads CASSLGGGDNQPQHF. The CDR3 DNA reads TGTGCCAGCAGTTTGGGGGGAGGCGACAATCAGCCCCAGCATTTT.

The rearrangement joins TRBV29-1 to TRBJ2-2, with TRBD1 matching over 7 bases. The length of the CDR3 is 17 residues. Germline V gene sequence: CDR1 SQVTM, CDR2 ANQGSEA. V lost 4 bases and J lost 4; bases outside the gene matches: 15. The CDR3: CSVVRVERTGGTGELFF. The CDR3 DNA reads as TGCAGCGTTGTTAGGGTAGAACGGACAGGAGGCACCGGGGAGCTGTTTTTT.

Turning to this clonotype: Since a much larger clone is just one base distant, this may be a read error. This chain links TRBV20-1 with TRBJ1-6, with unresolved D. Germline V gives CDR1 DFQATT, CDR2 SNEGSKA (reference sequence). The CDR3 contains 13 residues. The CDR3 region has the DNA TGCAGTGCTAGAGATGGGGTGAAATCACCCCCCCACTTT. This codes for CSARDGVKSPPHF.

This clonotype has only a few counts. V is TRBV6-6 and J is TRBJ2-5, with 12 bases aligning to TRBD2. The CDR3 consists of 15 residues. Per the germline V gene, CDR1 is MNHNY and CDR2 is SVGAGI (reference sequence). The trim removed 2 bases at V and 5 bases at J, leaving 3 bases unmatched. CDR3 sequence (DNA): TGTGCCAGCAGTTACAGCCTAGCGGGAGGGGAGACCCAGTACTTC. Translated, it gives CASSYSLAGGETQYF.

The chain is built from TRBV7-9 and TRBJ2-5, with D possibly being TRBD1 or TRBD2 (5 bases each). Germline lookup yields CDR1 SEHNR and CDR2 FQNEAQ (reference sequence). Deletions cut 6 bases from V and 5 bases from J, with 19 bases between. This CDR3 region has 15 residues. The DNA of the CDR3 is TGTGCCAGCAGTGCCAGCCATCCGGGGCCGGAGACCCAGTACTTC. Protein sequence: CASSASHPGPETQYF.